The following is a T cell receptor beta chain sequence with its context. Vbeta (60) and Jbeta (13) primers were used in the PCR. TCRdb keeps only in-frame clones here, not all; method: immunoSEQ multiplex PCR. Among around 90,000 clones listed, around 64% were seen once. The data are from a study of cytomegalovirus exposure and HLA in healthy donors. V shed 6 bases and J shed 5 bases, with 14 bases lying between them. Germline V lookup: CDR1 MNHEY, CDR2 SVGAGI. This CDR3 has 15 amino acids. The origin of this receptor is a human donor in good health. The sequenced sample consisted of PBMCs. The chain couples TRBV6-5 to TRBJ1-6; possibly TRBD1 for D (5 bases). The CDR3 protein is CASSRGGWHNSPLHF. CDR3 sequence (DNA): TGTGCCAGCAGCCGCGGGGGGTGGCATAATTCACCCCTCCACTTT.